What follows is one T cell receptor beta chain and its context. Its antigen specificity is not known. No clone much larger than this one lies a single base away; base qualities are absent. This record comes from a study of blood T cell repertoires in COVID-19 (dated by TCRdb to about 2020). For the study in its entirety: The collaborator samples originated in the United States, Italy and Spain and spanned the acute and convalescent phases of COVID-19. The prospective study material was composed of cDNA or gDNA derived from T cells, B-cell-depleted T cells, or PBMCs. Deeply sampled blood TCRbeta repertoires from subjects exposed to, actively infected with, or recovered from COVID-19 were included in the dataset. The repertoires were released in a freely available public database meant as a resource for research on the immune response to SARS-CoV-2. Samples were obtained from the ongoing ImmuneRACE study (first 160 participants) and from over a thousand subjects provided by 6 global collaborators. Nearly every sample came with metadata listing a de-identified subject ID, COVID-19 status, age in years and sex. Where HLA class I and class II types were available, the types were taken from metadata supplied by the sample provider, not from assay-based typing.

The collaborating institutions used their own protocols to collect whole blood in K2EDTA tubes. For TCRbeta analysis, collaborators shipped samples in one of three forms: frozen whole blood, isolated PBMCs, or DNA extracted from either of those sample types. The immunoSEQ Assay, a bias-controlled multiplex PCR, was used to amplify TCRbeta CDR3 regions from genomic DNA. From the authors' description of their analysis: The number of nucleated cells in each sample was estimated by amplification of reference gene primers within the assay. Sequence reads were collapsed and filtered to measure the absolute abundance of every unique TCRbeta CDR3 rearrangement. For each sample, productive Simpson clonality was calculated as the square root of Simpson's diversity index across productive rearrangements. TCRdb took over this immuneACCESS table, retaining in-frame rearrangements with V and J assigned. Such tables are incomplete; in checked studies, under half of the missing clones stem from an unresolved V gene, and the remainder is unexplained. The V and J calls and clone size were taken over from that table, and D and trimming were inferred from the DNA. The sample table records some 250,000 clones; 70% to 90% of these occur just once. The top ten constitute about 0.7% of the sample.

Broad study findings and their caveats: How much clinical and demographic metadata was included differed by source and by participant, and the metadata was provided uncurated.

The CDR3, from cysteine to phenylalanine, totals 14 residues. Of all the DNA, just the CDR3 is kept, 42 bases in frame from base 1. V and J are trimmed by 5 bases and 11 bases, and the gene matches miss 12 bases of the junction. For CDR1 and CDR2, the germline V gene lists SGHTA and FQGNSA. The sequencing sample was made of peripheral blood. This chain is built from TRBV7-2 and TRBJ1-1, with 9 middle bases fitting TRBD1. The clonotype was recovered from a human donor in a cohort sampled during active COVID-19. The sequence in DNA is TGTGCCAGCAGCCCACCGGACAGGGGCGTTCGGGCTTTCTTT. It translates as CASSPPDRGVRAFF.